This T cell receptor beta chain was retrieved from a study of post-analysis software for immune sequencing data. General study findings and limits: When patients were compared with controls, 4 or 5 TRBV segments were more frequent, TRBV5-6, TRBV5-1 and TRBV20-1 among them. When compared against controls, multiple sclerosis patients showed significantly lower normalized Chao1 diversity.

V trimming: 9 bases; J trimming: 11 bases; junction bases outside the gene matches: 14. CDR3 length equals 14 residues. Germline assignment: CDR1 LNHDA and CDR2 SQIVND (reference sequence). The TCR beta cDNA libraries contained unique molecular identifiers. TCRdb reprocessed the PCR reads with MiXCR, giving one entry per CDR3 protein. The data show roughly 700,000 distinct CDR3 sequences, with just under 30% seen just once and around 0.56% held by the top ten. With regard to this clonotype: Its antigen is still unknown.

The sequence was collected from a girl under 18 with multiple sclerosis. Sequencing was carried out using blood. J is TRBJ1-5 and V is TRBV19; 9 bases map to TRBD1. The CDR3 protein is CASESWGQGNSQHF. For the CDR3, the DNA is TGTGCCAGCGAGTCATGGGGACAGGGCAACTCCCAGCATTTT. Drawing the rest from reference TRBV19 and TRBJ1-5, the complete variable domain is DGGITQSPKYLFRKEGQNVTLSCEQNLNHDAMYWYRQDPGQGLRLIYYSQIVNDFQKGDIAEGYSVSREKKESFPLTVTSAQKNPTAFYLCASESWGQGNSQHFGDGTRLSIL.